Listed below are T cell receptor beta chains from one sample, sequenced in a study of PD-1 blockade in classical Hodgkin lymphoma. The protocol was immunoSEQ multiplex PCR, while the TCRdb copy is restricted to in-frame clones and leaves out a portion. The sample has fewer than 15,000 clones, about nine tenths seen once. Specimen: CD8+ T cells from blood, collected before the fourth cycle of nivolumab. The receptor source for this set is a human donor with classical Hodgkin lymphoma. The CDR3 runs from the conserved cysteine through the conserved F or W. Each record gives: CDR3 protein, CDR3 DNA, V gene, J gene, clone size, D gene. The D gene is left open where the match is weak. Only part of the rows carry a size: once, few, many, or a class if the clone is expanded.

CASRLGQGVAYEQYF,TGTGCCAGCAGGCTAGGACAGGGGGTGGCCTACGAGCAGTACTTC,TRBV28,TRBJ2-7,-,TRBD1
CASSLAQGFTEAFF,TGTGCCAGCAGCTTGGCACAGGGTTTCACTGAAGCTTTCTTT,TRBV5-4,TRBJ1-1,once,-
CASSPSRTNRHTDTQYF,TGTGCCAGCAGCCCCTCACGGACAAACAGACACACAGATACGCAGTATTTT,TRBV14,TRBJ2-3,-,-
CASSNEGGYFMSEQYF,TGTGCCAGTAGCAACGAGGGGGGGTACTTCATGAGCGAGCAGTACTTC,TRBV19,TRBJ2-7,once,-
CASSFRDSFYTF,TGTGCCAGCAGCTTCCGGGACAGTTTCTACACCTTC,TRBV5-6,TRBJ1-2,-,TRBD1
CASRGRGFTEAFF,TGTGCCAGCAGAGGACGGGGATTCACTGAAGCTTTCTTT,TRBV11-2,TRBJ1-1,large,-
CASSLGQGDNEQFF,TGTGCCAGCAGTCTAGGACAGGGGGACAATGAGCAGTTCTTC,TRBV27,TRBJ2-1,-,TRBD1
CASSLPIISGDLDTGELFF,TGTGCCAGCAGCTTACCAATTATTTCAGGCGACCTCGACACCGGGGAGCTGTTTTTT,TRBV7-6,TRBJ2-2,-,-
CASSVGDMYGYTF,TGTGCCAGCAGTGTGGGGGACATGTATGGCTACACCTTC,TRBV25-1,TRBJ1-2,once,-
CASSPLSGSPYEQYF,TGCGCCAGCAGCCCACTTAGCGGGTCCCCCTACGAGCAGTACTTC,TRBV4-1,TRBJ2-7,-,TRBD2
CASSYSGSYNEQFF,TGTGCCAGCAGCTATAGCGGGAGTTACAATGAGCAGTTCTTC,TRBV28,TRBJ2-1,-,TRBD2
CASSSGLGILDTQYF,TGTGCCAGCAGCTCCGGTTTGGGCATCCTGGATACGCAGTATTTT,TRBV7-9,TRBJ2-3,-,-
CASSVGGSTGELFF,TGTGCCAGCAGCGTAGGAGGCTCCACCGGGGAGCTGTTTTTT,TRBV9,TRBJ2-2,-,-
CASSLDRLGRAWETQYF,TGTGCCAGCAGCTTAGATCGTCTCGGGAGGGCCTGGGAGACCCAGTACTTC,TRBV11-2,TRBJ2-5,large,TRBD2
CASSLTGGRGTDTQYF,TGTGCCAGCAGCTTAACGGGGGGCCGGGGCACAGATACGCAGTATTTT,TRBV7-2,TRBJ2-3,-,-
CAWSVSETQYF,TGTGCCTGGAGTGTTTCTGAGACCCAGTACTTC,TRBV30,TRBJ2-5,-,-
CSVFGQGGSEQYF,TGCAGCGTTTTTGGGCAGGGGGGGAGCGAGCAGTACTTC,TRBV29-1,TRBJ2-7,-,-
CASSIGTSSSYNEQFF,TGTGCCAGCAGCATTGGGACTTCTAGCTCCTACAATGAGCAGTTCTTC,TRBV9,TRBJ2-1,-,-
CASSQVGGNYGYTF,TGCGCCAGCAGCCAAGTTGGGGGTAACTATGGCTACACCTTC,TRBV4-1,TRBJ1-2,-,-
CASSLSRRNTEAFF,TGTGCCAGCAGTTTGTCCCGGCGGAACACTGAAGCTTTCTTT,TRBV28,TRBJ1-1,-,-
CASSRQGSRQETQYF,TGTGCCAGCAGCAGACAGGGGTCACGCCAAGAGACCCAGTACTTC,TRBV11-3,TRBJ2-5,once,TRBD1
CATRAGGSYEQYF,TGTGCCACCAGAGCTGGGGGCTCCTACGAGCAGTACTTC,TRBV28,TRBJ2-7,-,-
CASSSIYRDSNQPQHF,TGTGCCAGCAGTTCGATCTACAGGGACAGCAATCAGCCCCAGCATTTT,TRBV28,TRBJ1-5,-,-
CASSPQPSGSNQPQHF,TGCGCCAGCAGCCCACAACCGTCAGGGAGCAATCAGCCCCAGCATTTT,TRBV5-1,TRBJ1-5,-,-
CASSLGPGGAGEKLFF,TGTGCCAGCAGCTTAGGCCCAGGGGGCGCGGGTGAAAAACTGTTTTTT,TRBV7-6,TRBJ1-4,-,TRBD1
CASSSLPDTTDTQYF,TGTGCCAGCAGTTCGCTCCCGGACACCACAGATACGCAGTATTTT,TRBV6-5,TRBJ2-3,-,-
CASRDSLDSPLHF,TGTGCCAGTAGGGACAGCCTTGATTCACCCCTCCACTTT,TRBV19,TRBJ1-6,-,-
CASSLGASHGEQYF,TGTGCCAGCAGTTTGGGAGCCTCGCATGGCGAGCAGTACTTC,TRBV27,TRBJ2-7,-,-
CASTSAPRSYEQYF,TGTGCCAGCACCTCGGCCCCCCGAAGCTACGAGCAGTACTTC,TRBV6-6,TRBJ2-7,-,-
CASRGGTGRLKNIQYF,TGTGCCAGTCGGGGGGGAACAGGGCGTCTGAAAAACATTCAGTACTTC,TRBV28,TRBJ2-4,-,TRBD2
CASSYIGGMAHNEQFF,TGTGCCAGCAGTTACATAGGCGGTATGGCACACAATGAGCAGTTCTTC,TRBV6-5,TRBJ2-1,-,-
CASSVAGAAPGEQYF,TGTGCCAGCAGCGTAGCGGGTGCCGCCCCAGGGGAGCAGTACTTC,TRBV9,TRBJ2-7,-,-
CASSPAGGNEQYF,TGTGCCAGCAGCCCGGCGGGGGGTAACGAGCAGTACTTC,TRBV27,TRBJ2-7,-,TRBD2
CASSFDSRETQYF,TGTGCCAGCAGCTTCGACAGCCGGGAGACCCAGTACTTC,TRBV6-6,TRBJ2-5,-,-
CASSHELVAKNIQYF,TGTGCCAGCAGCCACGAATTGGTAGCCAAAAACATTCAGTACTTC,TRBV7-9,TRBJ2-4,few,-
CASSLLGLAGQVTGTQYF,TGTGCCAGCAGTTTATTGGGACTAGCGGGTCAAGTAACGGGTACGCAGTATTTT,TRBV27,TRBJ2-3,-,TRBD2
CASRIADTQYF,TGTGCCAGCAGGATTGCAGATACGCAGTATTTT,TRBV21-1,TRBJ2-3,-,-
CASSPGTGGVGELFF,TGTGCCAGCAGTCCGGGGACAGGCGGGGTCGGGGAGCTGTTTTTT,TRBV28,TRBJ2-2,-,TRBD1
CASSPPWGSGGAYVYEQYF,TGTGCCAGCAGCCCCCCTTGGGGTAGCGGGGGGGCTTATGTCTACGAGCAGTACTTC,TRBV7-2,TRBJ2-7,-,TRBD2
CASSLQGFAYEQYF,TGTGCCAGCAGTCTCCAGGGGTTTGCCTACGAGCAGTACTTC,TRBV27,TRBJ2-7,-,-
CASSLSGRGDIQYF,TGTGCCAGCAGTCTTAGCGGGAGAGGTGACATTCAGTACTTC,TRBV28,TRBJ2-4,-,TRBD2
CASSSGWGSEPQHF,TGTGCCAGCAGTTCCGGCTGGGGGTCCGAACCCCAGCATTTT,TRBV27,TRBJ1-5,-,-
CASSLSGGNEQFF,TGTGCCAGCAGTTTATCTGGGGGCAATGAGCAGTTCTTC,TRBV28,TRBJ2-1,-,-